The source of this TCR beta chain is a study of T cell changes during pregnancy in multiple sclerosis. Germline lookup yields CDR1 SGHVS and CDR2 FQNEAQ. V lost 2 bases, J lost 5 bases, and 7 bases lay in between. CDR3 length equals 12 residues. TCRdb's copy holds only in-frame clones and misses some; the assay was immunoSEQ multiplex PCR. The data contain 90,000 or so clones, about nine tenths of them singletons. The origin of this receptor is a female donor in good health, serving as a control in a pregnancy study. Some clones in this sample may be carry-over from other donors' samples. The sequenced sample was PBMCs, obtained in the first trimester of pregnancy. This chain connects TRBV7-8 to TRBJ2-7; D remains unclear. The CDR3 spells CASSLLLDEQYF. The CDR3 nucleotides are TGTGCCAGCAGCTTACTTCTCGACGAGCAGTACTTC.